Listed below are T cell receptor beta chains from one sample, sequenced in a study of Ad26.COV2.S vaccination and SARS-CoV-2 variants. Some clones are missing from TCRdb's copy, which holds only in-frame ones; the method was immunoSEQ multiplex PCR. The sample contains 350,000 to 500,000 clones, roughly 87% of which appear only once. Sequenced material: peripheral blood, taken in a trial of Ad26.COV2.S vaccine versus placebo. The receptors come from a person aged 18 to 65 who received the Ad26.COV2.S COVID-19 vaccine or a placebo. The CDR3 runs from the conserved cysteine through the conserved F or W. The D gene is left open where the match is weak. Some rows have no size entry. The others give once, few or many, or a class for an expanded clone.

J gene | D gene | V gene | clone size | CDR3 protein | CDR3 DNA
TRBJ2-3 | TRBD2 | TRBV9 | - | CASSVPLNSGRPTDTQYF | TGTGCCAGCAGCGTACCTTTGAATAGCGGGAGACCCACAGATACGCAGTATTTT
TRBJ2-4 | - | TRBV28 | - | CASSFGPPSNIQYF | TGTGCCAGCAGTTTCGGTCCACCCTCAAACATTCAGTACTTC
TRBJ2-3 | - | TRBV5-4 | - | CASSSGVADTQYF | TGTGCCAGCAGCTCAGGGGTGGCAGATACGCAGTATTTT
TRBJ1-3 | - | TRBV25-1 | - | CASSERGSGNTIYF | TGTGCCAGCAGTGAGAGGGGGTCTGGAAACACCATATATTTT
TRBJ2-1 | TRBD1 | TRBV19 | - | CASNDRDDEQFF | TGTGCCAGTAACGACAGGGATGACGAGCAGTTCTTC
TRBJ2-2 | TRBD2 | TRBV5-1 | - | CASRPGLAGYTGELFF | TGCGCCAGCAGACCCGGACTAGCGGGATACACCGGGGAGCTGTTTTTT
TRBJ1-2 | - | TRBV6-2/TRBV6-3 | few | CASSSIRAPRGYGYTF | TGTGCCAGCAGTTCGATCCGGGCCCCCCGAGGCTATGGCTACACCTTC
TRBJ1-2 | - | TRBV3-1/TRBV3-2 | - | CASSQGRGSDYTF | TGTGCCAGCAGTCAAGGGAGAGGGTCGGACTACACCTTC
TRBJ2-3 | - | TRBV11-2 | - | CASSLNGGAGDTQYF | TGTGCCAGCAGCCTCAACGGGGGTGCGGGAGATACGCAGTATTTT
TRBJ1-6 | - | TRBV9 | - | CASSPLGADNSPLHF | TGTGCCAGCAGCCCACTTGGGGCCGATAATTCACCCCTCCACTTT
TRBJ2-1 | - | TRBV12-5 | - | CASGLPYWNEQFF | TGTGCTAGTGGTTTGCCCTACTGGAATGAGCAGTTCTTC
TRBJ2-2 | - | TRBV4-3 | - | CASSQRAGTGELFF | TGCGCCAGCAGCCAAAGGGCGGGGACCGGGGAGCTGTTTTTT
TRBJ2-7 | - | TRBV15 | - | CATSRGTAVQNYEQYF | TGTGCCACCAGCAGAGGAACAGCCGTACAGAACTACGAGCAGTACTTC
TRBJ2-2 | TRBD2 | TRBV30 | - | CAWSVGGAGGELFF | TGTGCCTGGAGTGTCGGGGGGGCTGGCGGGGAGCTGTTTTTT
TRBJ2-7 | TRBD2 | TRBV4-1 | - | CASSQDIDPTSPNYEQYF | TGCGCCAGCAGCCAAGACATAGATCCGACTAGCCCAAACTACGAGCAGTACTTC
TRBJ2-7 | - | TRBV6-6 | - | CASSYNRNLPEQYF | TGTGCCAGCAGTTATAACAGAAATCTTCCGGAGCAGTACTTC
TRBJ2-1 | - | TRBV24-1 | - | CATSDAGRNNEQFF | TGTGCCACCAGTGACGCCGGGAGAAACAATGAGCAGTTCTTC
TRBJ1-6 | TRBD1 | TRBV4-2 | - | CASSQDRRDRGTYNSPLHF | TGTGCCAGCAGCCAAGACCGGAGGGACAGGGGCACCTATAATTCACCCCTCCACTTT
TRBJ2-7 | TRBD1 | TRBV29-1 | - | CSVEGVTGVLAYEQYF | TGCAGCGTTGAAGGAGTGACAGGGGTGCTAGCCTACGAGCAGTACTTC
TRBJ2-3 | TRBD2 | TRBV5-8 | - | CASRQGLAGEEYF | TGTGCCAGCAGACAAGGACTAGCGGGAGAGGAGTATTTT
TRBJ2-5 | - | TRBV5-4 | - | CASSLVGGRQETQYF | TGTGCCAGCAGCTTGGTAGGGGGAAGACAAGAGACCCAGTACTTC
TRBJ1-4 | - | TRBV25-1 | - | CASSDAGADEKLFF | TGTGCCAGCAGTGACGCGGGGGCTGATGAAAAACTGTTTTTT
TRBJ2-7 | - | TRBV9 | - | CASSVADSPAAEQYF | TGTGCCAGCAGCGTAGCCGACTCCCCGGCGGCCGAGCAGTACTTC
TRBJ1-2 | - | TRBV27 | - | CASSPPQGDGYTF | TGTGCCAGCAGTCCACCACAGGGTGATGGCTACACCTTC
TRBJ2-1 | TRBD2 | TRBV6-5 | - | CASSYRREEGNEQFF | TGTGCCAGCAGTTACCGGCGGGAGGAGGGCAATGAGCAGTTCTTC
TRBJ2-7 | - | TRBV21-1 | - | CASSKDSRGYEQYF | TGTGCCAGCAGCAAAGATTCGAGAGGCTACGAGCAGTACTTC
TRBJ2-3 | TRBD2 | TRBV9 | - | CASSVEGSLAGITDTQYF | TGTGCCAGCAGCGTAGAGGGGTCGCTAGCGGGCATCACAGATACGCAGTATTTT
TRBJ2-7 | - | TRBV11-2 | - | CASSLGDSYEQYF | TGTGCCAGCAGCTTAGGCGACAGTTACGAGCAGTACTTC
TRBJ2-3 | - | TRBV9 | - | CASSVSGDTQYF | TGTGCCAGCAGCGTTAGCGGAGATACGCAGTATTTT
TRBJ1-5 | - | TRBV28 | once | CASSLSPRGGPQHF | TGTGCCAGCAGTTTGTCTCCCCGGGGGGGGCCCCAGCATTTT
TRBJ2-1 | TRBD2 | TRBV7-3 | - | CASSPKGGTPLAYNEQFF | TGTGCCAGCAGCCCCAAGGGAGGGACTCCCTTAGCCTACAATGAGCAGTTCTTC
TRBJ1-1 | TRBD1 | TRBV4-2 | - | CASSQDIRPGGFNTEAFF | TGTGCCAGCAGCCAAGATATTCGTCCAGGGGGCTTTAACACTGAAGCTTTCTTT
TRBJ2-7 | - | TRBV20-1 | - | CSAYSYEQYF | TGCAGTGCTTACTCCTACGAGCAGTACTTC
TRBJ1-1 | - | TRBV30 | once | CAWSVGFSSTEAFF | TGTGCCTGGAGTGTTGGGTTCTCTAGCACTGAAGCTTTCTTT
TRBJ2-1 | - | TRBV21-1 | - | CASSKLAGGPDEQFF | TGTGCCAGCAGCAAGTTAGCGGGAGGGCCTGATGAGCAGTTCTTC